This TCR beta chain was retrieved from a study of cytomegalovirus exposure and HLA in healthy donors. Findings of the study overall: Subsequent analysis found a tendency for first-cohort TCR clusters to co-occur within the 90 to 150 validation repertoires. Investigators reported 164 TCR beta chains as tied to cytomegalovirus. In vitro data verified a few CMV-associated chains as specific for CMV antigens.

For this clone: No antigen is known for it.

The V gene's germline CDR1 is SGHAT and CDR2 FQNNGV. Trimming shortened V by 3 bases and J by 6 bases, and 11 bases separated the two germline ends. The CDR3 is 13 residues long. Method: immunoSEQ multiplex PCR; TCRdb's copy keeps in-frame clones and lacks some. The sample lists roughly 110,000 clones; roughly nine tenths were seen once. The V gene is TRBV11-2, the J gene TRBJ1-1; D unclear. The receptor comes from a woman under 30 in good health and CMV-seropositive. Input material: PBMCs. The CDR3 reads CASSFSGSPEAFF. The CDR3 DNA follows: TGTGCCAGCAGCTTTTCGGGGAGCCCTGAAGCTTTCTTT. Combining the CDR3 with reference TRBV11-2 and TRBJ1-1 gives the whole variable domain EAGVAQSPRYKIIEKRQSVAFWCNPISGHATLYWYQQILGQGPKLLIQFQNNGVVDDSQLPKDRFSAERLKGVDSTLKIQPAKLEDSAVYLCASSFSGSPEAFFGQGTRLTVV.